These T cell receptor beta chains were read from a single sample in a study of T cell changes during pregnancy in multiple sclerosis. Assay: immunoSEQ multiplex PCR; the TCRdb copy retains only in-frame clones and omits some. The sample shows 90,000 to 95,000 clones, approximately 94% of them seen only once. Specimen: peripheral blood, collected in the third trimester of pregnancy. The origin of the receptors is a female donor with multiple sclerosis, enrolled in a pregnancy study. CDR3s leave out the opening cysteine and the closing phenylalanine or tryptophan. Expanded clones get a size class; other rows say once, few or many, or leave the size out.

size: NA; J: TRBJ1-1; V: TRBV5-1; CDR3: ASSLSRTPAPEAF
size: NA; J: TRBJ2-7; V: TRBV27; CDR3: ASSLSSAGAPWYEQY
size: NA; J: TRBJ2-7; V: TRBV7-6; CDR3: ASSLVASSGRSSYEQY
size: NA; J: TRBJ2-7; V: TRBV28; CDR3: ASSEPRGFSYEQY
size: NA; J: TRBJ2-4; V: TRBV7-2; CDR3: ASSQTNRGGRNIQY
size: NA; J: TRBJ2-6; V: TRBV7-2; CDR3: ASSLLHPSGANVLT
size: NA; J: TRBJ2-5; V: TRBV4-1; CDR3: ASSHQTGAGETQY
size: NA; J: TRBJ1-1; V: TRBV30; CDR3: AWKGDRRNTEAF
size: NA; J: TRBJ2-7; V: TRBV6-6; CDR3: ASSKEGREQY
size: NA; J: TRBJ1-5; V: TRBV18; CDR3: ASSRSTELQPQH
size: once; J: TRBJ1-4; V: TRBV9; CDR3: ASSVGQGFMEKLF
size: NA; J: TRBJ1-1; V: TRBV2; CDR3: ASSLLGQLNTEAF
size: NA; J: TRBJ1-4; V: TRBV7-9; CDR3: ASSLDRGGTVNEKLF
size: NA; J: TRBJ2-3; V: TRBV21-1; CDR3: ASSKVRYGDTQY